This is a list of T cell receptor beta chains from one sample in a study of CD8+ T cells in alopecia areata. The repertoire was sequenced with immunoSEQ multiplex PCR; TCRdb's copy has only in-frame clones and lacks some. This repertoire shows some 200,000 clones, more than 45% found once; its top ten account for roughly 1.5%. This specimen was CD4+ T cells sorted from blood, taken at week 4, from a patient treated with tofacitinib. The receptors derive from a human donor with alopecia areata. The CDR3 runs from the conserved cysteine through the conserved F or W. D genes are given only for firm matches. Clone sizes are given selectively: once, few, many, or a class where the clone is expanded.

few	TRBV21-1	TRBJ2-7	NA	TGTGCCAGCAGCAAACACCTAGCGGGGGATTCCTACGAGCAGTACTTC	CASSKHLAGDSYEQYF
NA	TRBV29-1	TRBJ1-2	NA	TGCAGCGTTGAACGGCAGGGGATTGGCTACACCTTC	CSVERQGIGYTF
NA	TRBV29-1	TRBJ2-7	NA	TGCAGCGTGGGACAAGGTAACTACGAGCAGTACTTC	CSVGQGNYEQYF
few	TRBV29-1	TRBJ1-2	NA	TGCAGCGCTCGGGACACCCTGCTGGATGGCTACACCTTC	CSARDTLLDGYTF
few	TRBV30	TRBJ1-1	NA	TGTGCCTGGAGTAGGACTGGAAACACTGAAGCTTTCTTT	CAWSRTGNTEAFF
NA	TRBV29-1	TRBJ2-7	NA	TGCAGCGTCGTTCTGGGCTTAAGCTCCTACGAGCAGTACTTC	CSVVLGLSSYEQYF
NA	TRBV5-1	TRBJ2-3	TRBD2	TGCGCCAGCAGCCGAATCCGGGACTACACAGATACGCAGTATTTT	CASSRIRDYTDTQYF
once	TRBV29-1	TRBJ2-3	TRBD1	TGCAGCGTCGACAGGGGGCAAGGGGCACCAGATACGCAGTATTTT	CSVDRGQGAPDTQYF
few	TRBV5-1	TRBJ2-7	NA	TGCGCCAGCAGCTTGGACAGGGTGGAAGGCGAGCAGTACTTC	CASSLDRVEGEQYF
few	TRBV15	TRBJ1-2	NA	TGTGCCACCAGCAGAGATCCCGCGATGGGGGGCTACACCTTC	CATSRDPAMGGYTF
NA	TRBV29-1	TRBJ2-1	TRBD1	TGCAGCGTTGGCGGGGGGACAGGGGGCTATGAGCAGTTCTTC	CSVGGGTGGYEQFF
NA	TRBV30	TRBJ1-1	NA	TGTGCCCAGGGACGGATTATCACTGAAGCTTTCTTT	CAQGRIITEAFF
NA	TRBV14	TRBJ1-1	NA	TGTGCCAGCAGCCAAGTTATTCAGGGCGCAGCTTTCTTT	CASSQVIQGAAFF
few	TRBV29-1	TRBJ2-5	TRBD1	TGCAGCGTCCGACAGGGGCTGGGGGAGACCCAGTACTTC	CSVRQGLGETQYF
NA	TRBV19	TRBJ1-5	NA	TGTGCCAGTAGTATGAATCGTAGCAATCAGCCCCAGCATTTT	CASSMNRSNQPQHF
NA	TRBV10-3	TRBJ1-2	NA	TGTGCCATCAAGGCGGGCCTCTCCTTCGCGGGTGGCTACACCTTC	CAIKAGLSFAGGYTF
NA	TRBV6-5	TRBJ1-5	NA	TGTGCCAGCAGGGACAGTCGCAATCAGCCCCAGCATTTT	CASRDSRNQPQHF
NA	TRBV2	TRBJ2-7	NA	TGTGCCAGCACGGGTATGGTCGAGCAGTACTTC	CASTGMVEQYF
NA	TRBV18	TRBJ1-2	NA	TGTGCCAGCTCACCATCGAGGGCCCCTAACTATGGCTACACCTTC	CASSPSRAPNYGYTF
once	TRBV2	TRBJ1-2	NA	TGTGCCAGCAGTGAATGGGTACATGGCTACACCTTC	CASSEWVHGYTF
few	TRBV30	TRBJ2-5	NA	TGTGCCTGGAGTGTACAAGAGACCCAGTACTTC	CAWSVQETQYF
NA	TRBV9	TRBJ2-2	NA	TGTGCCAGCAGCCCAGCTCCCACCGGGGAGCTGTTTTTT	CASSPAPTGELFF
NA	TRBV7-8	TRBJ1-5	NA	TGTGCCAGCAGCCCGACGGCGGGGTCTCGCAATCAGCCCCAGCATTTT	CASSPTAGSRNQPQHF
NA	TRBV5-1	TRBJ2-7	NA	TGCGCCAGCAGCTTGGGGACGGCTACCTACGAGCAGTACTTC	CASSLGTATYEQYF
NA	TRBV29-1	TRBJ2-1	NA	TGCAGCGTTGAAGAACGGACGGAAAATGAGCAGTTCTTC	CSVEERTENEQFF
NA	TRBV5-4	TRBJ2-6	NA	TGTGCCAGCAGCTTGATCGCGGGCATGGGGGCCAACGTCCTGACTTTC	CASSLIAGMGANVLTF
many	TRBV27	TRBJ2-7	NA	TGTGCCAGCAGTCTTACGCCCCCGGGCCCTCGAACGGGCGAGCAGTACTTC	CASSLTPPGPRTGEQYF
NA	TRBV9	TRBJ2-2	NA	TGTGCCAGCAGCGTAGTTGGAGGTATAGAAGCCGGGGAGCTGTTTTTT	CASSVVGGIEAGELFF
few	TRBV4-1	TRBJ2-2	TRBD2	TGCGCCAGCAGCCAAGACTCTGCGGGGGGGCTTGGGGAGCTGTTTTTT	CASSQDSAGGLGELFF
few	TRBV30	TRBJ2-5	NA	TGTGCCTGGAGTGTACTAGAGACCCAGTACTTC	CAWSVLETQYF
few	TRBV7-2	TRBJ1-1	NA	TGTGCCAGCAGCTTTTCTCGGTGGGGGCTGGGACGTAACACTGAAGCTTTCTTT	CASSFSRWGLGRNTEAFF
NA	TRBV7-2	TRBJ1-5	NA	TGTGCCAGCGGGGAAAGGGGCAATCAGCCCCAGCATTTT	CASGERGNQPQHF
NA	TRBV5-4	TRBJ1-6	NA	TGTGCCAGCAGCTCCGGGGGGCACCCCAGCTCCTATAATCCACCCCTCCACTTT	CASSSGGHPSSYNPPLHF
NA	TRBV29-1	TRBJ1-2	NA	TGCAGCGTTGATCGACAGCGAGTCGAGGACTATGGCTACACCTTC	CSVDRQRVEDYGYTF
once	TRBV5-1	TRBJ2-7	NA	TGCGCCAGCAGCTTGCGGGACTCCTACGAGCAGTACTTC	CASSLRDSYEQYF
few	TRBV6-1	TRBJ1-5	NA	TGTGCCAGCAGTGAAGGGGTAGGGGCGAATCAGCCCCAGCATTTT	CASSEGVGANQPQHF
NA	TRBV6-1	TRBJ1-2	NA	TGTGCCAGCAGCGCCGGGACAACTAACTATGGCTACACCTTC	CASSAGTTNYGYTF
NA	TRBV5-6	TRBJ1-2	NA	TGTGCCAGCAGCCTACCGGCCCCGACGGGGGGCTACACCTTC	CASSLPAPTGGYTF
NA	TRBV29-1	TRBJ1-5	TRBD1	TGCAGCGCCCAGGGGACAGACAATCAGCCCCAGCATTTT	CSAQGTDNQPQHF
NA	TRBV29-1	TRBJ1-1	TRBD1	TGCAGCGTTGAACGACAGGGGAACACTGAAGCTTTCTTT	CSVERQGNTEAFF
NA	TRBV4-3	TRBJ2-5	NA	TGCGCCAGCAGCCAAGCTTCACAGGAGGAGACCCAGTACTTC	CASSQASQEETQYF
NA	TRBV7-2	TRBJ2-3	TRBD2	TGTGCCAGCGCGTTGCTAGCGGGGCTCCCCACAGATACGCAGTATTTT	CASALLAGLPTDTQYF